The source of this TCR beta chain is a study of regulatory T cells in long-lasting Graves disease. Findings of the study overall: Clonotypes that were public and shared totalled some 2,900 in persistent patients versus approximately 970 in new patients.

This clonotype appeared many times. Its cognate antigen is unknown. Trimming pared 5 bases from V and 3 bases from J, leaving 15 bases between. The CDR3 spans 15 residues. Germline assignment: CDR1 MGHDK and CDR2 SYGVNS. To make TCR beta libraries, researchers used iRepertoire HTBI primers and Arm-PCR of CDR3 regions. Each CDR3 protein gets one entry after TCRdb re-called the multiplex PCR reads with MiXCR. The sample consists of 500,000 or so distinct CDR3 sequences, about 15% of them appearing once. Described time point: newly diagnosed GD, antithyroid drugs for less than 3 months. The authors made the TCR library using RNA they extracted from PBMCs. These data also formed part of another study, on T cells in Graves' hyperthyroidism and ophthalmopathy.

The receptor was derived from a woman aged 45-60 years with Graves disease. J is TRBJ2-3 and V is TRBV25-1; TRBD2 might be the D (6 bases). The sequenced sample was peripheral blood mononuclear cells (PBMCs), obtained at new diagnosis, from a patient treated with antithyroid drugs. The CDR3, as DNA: TGTGCCAGCAGTCCAACATGGGACTCAACAGATACGCAGTATTTT. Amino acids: CASSPTWDSTDTQYF.